The 5 T cell receptor beta chains below were found in one sample sequenced in a study of blood T cell repertoires in COVID-19. Using immunoSEQ multiplex PCR, the repertoire was profiled, and TCRdb retains in-frame clones only, with some absent. This table holds approximately 220,000 clones, less than 90% found once. The sequencing sample was made of peripheral blood. Every receptor here comes from a man aged 40-49 years with acute or convalescent COVID-19.

The chain joins TRBV7-9 to TRBJ2-6, with 9 bases aligning to TRBD2. This CDR3 comprises 19 residues. Looked up from germline, CDR1 is SEHNR and CDR2 is FQNEAQ (reference sequence). J gave up 2 bases and V 6 bases, and 14 bases lay outside the gene matches. CDR3 sequence: CASRLSTAGGPAGANVLTF. CDR3 sequence (DNA): TGTGCCAGCAGACTAAGTACAGCGGGGGGCCCCGCTGGGGCCAACGTCCTGACTTTC.

The V and J genes are TRBV2 and TRBJ2-7, with a weak D call TRBD1 (5 bases). V was cut by 6 bases and J by 2 bases, with 8 bases left in between. Germline V lookup: CDR1 SNHLY, CDR2 FYNNEI. The CDR3 has 12 residues. The CDR3 here is CASRQETYEQYF. As DNA, the CDR3 is TGTGCCAGCAGACAGGAGACCTACGAGCAGTACTTC.

CDR3 loop: CASSIRAGSYEQYF. In nucleotides, the CDR3 is TGTGCCAGCAGCATCAGGGCGGGATCCTACGAGCAGTACTTC. V gene TRBV21-1 combines with J gene TRBJ2-7; TRBD2 was called by the table and not checked on the DNA. TRBV21-1 is noted as a pseudogene. CDR3 size: 14 residues.

This sequence joins TRBV7-9 and TRBJ2-4, with D possibly TRBD1 on 5 matching bases. The CDR3 loop spans 15 amino acids. V was shortened by 5 bases and J by 7 bases, with 18 bases between the two germline ends. Germline V gene data show CDR1 as SEHNR and CDR2 as FQNEAQ (reference sequence). CDR3 in DNA: TGTGCCAGCAGCCCACCAGGGTTGGAGCTCAACATTCAGTACTTC. This translates into CASSPPGLELNIQYF.

The V and J genes are TRBV11-2 and TRBJ2-7, with D perhaps TRBD2 (5 bases). The CDR3 extends over 16 amino acids. V lost 5 bases, J lost 2 bases, and 19 bases lay in between. Germline lookup yields CDR1 SGHAT and CDR2 FQNNGV. As DNA, the CDR3 is TGTGCCAGCAGCCCTCCCGGGATCCATCCGGCCTACGAGCAGTACTTC. Protein: CASSPPGIHPAYEQYF.